This TCR beta chain is drawn from a study of cytomegalovirus exposure and HLA in healthy donors. PCR primers comprised 60 Vbeta and 13 Jbeta primers. Profiled with immunoSEQ multiplex PCR; TCRdb holds only in-frame clones, not every one. The sample holds roughly 180,000 clones, around 82% seen once. The CDR3 has 15 residues. Germline CDR1 reads SGHVS; CDR2 reads FNYEAQ. Trimming at V came to 6 bases and at J to 7 bases, leaving 10 bases not matched to a gene. Study-wide points: An observed cluster of highly shared sequence variants was recorded as a likely sequencing artifact. Reportedly, diagnosis of cytomegalovirus status by the classifier showed high specificity and sensitivity.

About this clone itself: The target antigen is unknown.

This receptor was identified in a man aged 30 to 45 in good health and CMV-seronegative. The specimen sequenced was PBMCs. This chain links TRBV7-6 with TRBJ2-1, with 9 bases lining up with TRBD1. CDR3 residues: CASSKRDREFNEQFF. The CDR3 region has the DNA TGTGCCAGCAGTAAGCGGGACAGGGAGTTTAATGAGCAGTTCTTC. Drawing the rest from reference TRBV7-6 and TRBJ2-1, the complete variable domain is GAGVSQSPRYKVTKRGQDVALRCDPISGHVSLYWYRQALGQGPEFLTYFNYEAQQDKSGLPNDRFSAERPEGSISTLTIQRTEQRDSAMYRCASSKRDREFNEQFFGPGTRLTVL.